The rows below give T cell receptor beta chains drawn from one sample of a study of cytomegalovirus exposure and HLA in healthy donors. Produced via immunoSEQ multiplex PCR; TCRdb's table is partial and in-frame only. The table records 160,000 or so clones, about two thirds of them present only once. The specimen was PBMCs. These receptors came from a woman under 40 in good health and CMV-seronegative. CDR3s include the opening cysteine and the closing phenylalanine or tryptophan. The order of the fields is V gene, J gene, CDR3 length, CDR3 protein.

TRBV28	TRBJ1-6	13	CASSFRGDSPLHF
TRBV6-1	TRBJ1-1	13	CASIYRTGTEAFF
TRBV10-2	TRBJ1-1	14	CASSTQGALREAFF
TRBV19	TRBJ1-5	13	CASTPKGFQPQHF
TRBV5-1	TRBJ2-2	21	CASSLAARETIHLGGTGELFF
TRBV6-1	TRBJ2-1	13	CASSDNSYNEQFF
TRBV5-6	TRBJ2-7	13	CASSSDRLYEQYF
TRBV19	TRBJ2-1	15	CASSTWTSGSNEQFF
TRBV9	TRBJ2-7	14	CASSPTLTDYEQYF
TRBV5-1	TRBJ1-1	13	CASSTGRTAEAFF
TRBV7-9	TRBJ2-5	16	CASSPRPIVRQETQYF
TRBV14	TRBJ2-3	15	CASSHVAGIVGTQYF
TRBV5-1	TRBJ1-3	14	CASSWTGFGNTIYF
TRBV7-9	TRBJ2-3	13	CASTTGGSDTQYF
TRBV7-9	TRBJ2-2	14	CSSSFLAVTGELFF
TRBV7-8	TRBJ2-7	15	CASSHAPGSRYEQYF
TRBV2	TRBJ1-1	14	CASRTDRGDTEAFF
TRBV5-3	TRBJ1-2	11	CAILTGEDYPF
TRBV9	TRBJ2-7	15	CASSVGVQDSYEQYF
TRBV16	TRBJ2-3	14	CASSQSWREYTQYF
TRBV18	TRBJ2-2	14	CASSRTGGAGELFF
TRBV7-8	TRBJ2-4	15	CASSPRRGSQNIQYF
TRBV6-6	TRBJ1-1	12	CASSLDSTEAFF
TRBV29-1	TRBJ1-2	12	CSVARQGFGYTF
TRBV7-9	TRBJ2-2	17	CASSSKRGVANTGELFF
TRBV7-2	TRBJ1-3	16	CASSLTGGHSGNTIYF
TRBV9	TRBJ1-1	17	CASSVGWDRGTDTEAFF
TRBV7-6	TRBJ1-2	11	CAVDRDDGYTF
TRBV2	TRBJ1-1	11	CASSVRTQAFF
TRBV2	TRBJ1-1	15	CASSTKGDMNTEAFF
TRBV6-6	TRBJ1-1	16	CASSSPGQVLNTEAFF
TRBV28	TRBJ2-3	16	CASSERTSGNTDTQYF
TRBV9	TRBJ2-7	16	CASSATRLAGIYEQYF
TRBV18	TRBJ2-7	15	CASSQGTGPTYEQYF
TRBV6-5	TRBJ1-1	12	CASSYPGSKAFF
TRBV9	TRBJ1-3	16	CASSARTGGLWNTIYF
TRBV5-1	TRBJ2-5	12	CASSSTSSEQYF
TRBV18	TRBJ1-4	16	CASSPEIQGASEKLFF
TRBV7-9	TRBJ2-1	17	CASSSGSGAYSYNEQFF
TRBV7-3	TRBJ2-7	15	CASSLLIGGWDEQYF
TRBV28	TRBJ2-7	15	CASSQTGTDTYEQYF
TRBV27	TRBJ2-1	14	CASSSDRGGNEQFF
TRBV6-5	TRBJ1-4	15	CASSLGRGAGEKLFF
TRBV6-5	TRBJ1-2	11	CAIIGAGGYTF
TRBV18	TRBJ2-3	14	CASSPDSSQGRQYF
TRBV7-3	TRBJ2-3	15	CASSPGQGPWDTQYF
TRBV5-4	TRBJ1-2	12	CASSTEAYGYTF
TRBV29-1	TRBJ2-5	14	CSVGQGASQETQYF
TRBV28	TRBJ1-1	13	CASTAGPSPEAFF
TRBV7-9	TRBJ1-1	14	CASRAGTGVTEAFF
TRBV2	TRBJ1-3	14	CASSPESSGNTIYF
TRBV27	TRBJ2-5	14	CASSLSTGGETQYF